Below are 6 T cell receptor beta chains sequenced from a single sample in a study of cytomegalovirus exposure and HLA in healthy donors. PCR used 60 Vbeta primers and 13 Jbeta primers. Produced via immunoSEQ multiplex PCR; TCRdb's table is partial and in-frame only. The profile shows about 190,000 clones, around 73% of them singletons. The sample comprised PBMCs. These receptors all come from a woman aged 25-40 years in good health and CMV-seropositive.

The V and J genes are TRBV4-2 and TRBJ1-3; TRBD1 matches 7 bases. The CDR3 is 15 amino acids. Germline values: CDR1 LGHNA, CDR2 YNFKEQ. V dropped 5 bases and J dropped 0; count of bases not matched to a gene: 4. CDR3 loop: CASSFRDSSGNTIYF. The CDR3 coding sequence is TGTGCCAGCAGCTTCCGGGACAGCTCTGGAAACACCATATATTTT.

V gene TRBV30 combines with J gene TRBJ1-5, with TRBD1 matching over 11 bases. After removal of 0 bases from V and 5 bases from J, the junction contained 9 bases not matched to a gene. This CDR3 has 17 amino acids. Germline loops: CDR1 GTSNPN, CDR2 SVGIG (reference sequence). The CDR3 region is CAWSVRTGGVLYQPQHF. For the CDR3, the DNA is TGTGCCTGGAGTGTAAGGACAGGGGGCGTTTTATATCAGCCCCAGCATTTT.

This chain links TRBV19 with TRBJ1-2; 8 nucleotides agree with TRBD1. V trimming: 8 bases; J trimming: 6 bases; junction bases outside the gene matches: 5. Per the germline V gene, CDR1 is LNHDA and CDR2 is SQIVND (reference sequence). The CDR3 consists of 12 residues. The CDR3 bases are TGTGCCAGTGAGGGCAGGGGGCATGGCTACACCTTC. Translation gives CASEGRGHGYTF.

The table lists this clone with a count of one. The chain uses TRBV11-1 and TRBJ1-4, with no clear D. Germline CDR1 and CDR2: SGHAT and FQDESV (reference sequence). The CDR3 extends over 15 amino acids. V lost 5 bases and J 3 bases, leaving 13 bases between the germline ends. CDR3 sequence (DNA): TGTGCCAGCAGCGTATACAGTCGTCCTAATGAAAAACTGTTTTTT. Translated, it gives CASSVYSRPNEKLFF.

The chain couples TRBV5-6 to TRBJ1-6, with 8 bases fitting TRBD1. The CDR3 length is 16 residues. Germline CDR1 SGHDT, CDR2 YYEEEE. V lost 0 bases to trimming and J lost 4 bases; unmatched junction nucleotides: 3. The CDR3 here is CASSLETGDYNSPLHF. Written as DNA, the CDR3 is TGTGCCAGCAGCTTGGAGACAGGGGATTATAATTCACCCCTCCACTTT.

The J gene is TRBJ1-1, the V gene TRBV19, with D possibly being TRBD1 (6 bases). The CDR3 is 16 residues long. V lost 6 bases to trimming and J lost 4 bases, with 21 bases between them. Per the germline V gene, CDR1 is LNHDA and CDR2 is SQIVND (reference sequence). CDR3 in DNA: TGTGCCAGTAGCGAAGGGACAACGACAGCCGCCACTGAAGCTTTCTTT. This sequence encodes CASSEGTTTAATEAFF.